The TCR beta chain under discussion was sequenced for a study of T cells in Graves' hyperthyroidism and ophthalmopathy. Study conclusions and caveats: Among clonotypes expanded in thyroid above 0.001, most were also found in blood.

The V gene's germline CDR1 is SQVTM and CDR2 ANQGSEA. The CDR3 totals 13 residues. The V and J ends lost 7 bases and 3 bases respectively, with 14 bases between them. Using RNA transcripts as the source, TCR beta CDR3 regions were amplified. HTBI primers were used for first-round RT-PCR of the TCR CDR3. A single record per CDR3 protein comes from TCRdb applying MiXCR to the multiplex PCR reads. The sample has 40,000 to 55,000 distinct CDR3 sequences, approximately 49% seen once; the top ten hold roughly 32%. About this clonotype itself: What it binds is unknown. Given the absence of the conserved phenylalanine or tryptophan at the CDR3 end, a read error is likely.

The rearrangement uses TRBV29-1 and TRBJ2-3; possible D gene TRBD2, 6 bases. Sequencing was performed on peripheral blood or thyroid tissue (not recorded which). This sequence originates from a woman in her 50s with Graves' hyperthyroidism. The CDR3 nucleotides are TGCAGCGCTGGGCGGGAATGGACAGATACGCAGTATCTT. Amino acid sequence: CSAGREWTDTQYL.